This T cell receptor (beta chain) emerged from a study of T cells in localized non-small cell lung cancer. Germline V CDR1 and CDR2: SGHNT, YYREEE (reference sequence). CDR3 size: 19 residues. Trimming removed 4 bases at V and 0 bases at J, with 20 bases between. Some clones are missing from TCRdb's copy, which holds only in-frame ones; the method was immunoSEQ multiplex PCR. The sample shows tens of thousands of clones, about four fifths of them seen only once. V gene TRBV5-4 combines with J gene TRBJ2-6; a possible D gene is TRBD1 (5 bases). The sample consisted of peripheral blood, taken before any cancer treatment. The source of this sequence is a male donor older than 55 with stage II squamous cell lung carcinoma. The chain's CDR3 is CASSPRVTGFYSGANVLTF. The CDR3 nucleotides are TGTGCCAGCAGCCCTCGGGTTACAGGATTTTACTCTGGGGCCAACGTCCTGACTTTC.